This T cell receptor (beta chain) was obtained from a study of blood T cell repertoires in COVID-19 (dated by TCRdb to 2018 to 2021). Describing the broader study: Samples from collaborators originated in the United States, Italy and Spain and spanned both the acute and convalescent phases of COVID-19. The material from the prospective study consisted of cDNA or gDNA derived from T cells, B-cell-depleted T cells, or PBMCs. Subjects who had been exposed to COVID-19, were actively infected with it, or had recovered from it provided the deeply sampled blood TCRbeta repertoires that made up the dataset. The repertoires were made available in a free public database intended to serve as a resource for research on the immune response to SARS-CoV-2. The samples were drawn from two sources: the first 160 participants of the ongoing ImmuneRACE study, and 1,000 to 1,500 subjects contributed by 6 global collaborators. Sample metadata almost always included a de-identified subject ID, COVID-19 status, age in years and sex. Where available, HLA class I and class II types were obtained from metadata supplied by the sample provider rather than from assay-based typing.

The collaborating institutions used their own protocols to collect whole blood in K2EDTA tubes. Collaborator samples were shipped for TCRbeta analysis as frozen whole blood, isolated PBMCs, or DNA extracted from either sample type. V and J lose 5 bases and 2 bases, and a span of 8 bases separates them. The CDR3 has 13 amino acids, counting the end cysteine and phenylalanine. The only DNA kept is the CDR3, 39 bases in frame from the first base. Of note for this clone: What antigen it recognizes has not been identified. The record has no base qualities; no much larger clone is one base away.

The immunoSEQ Assay, a bias-controlled multiplex PCR, was used to amplify TCRbeta CDR3 regions from genomic DNA. For the original study's pipeline: Within the assay, amplification of reference gene primers was used to estimate how many nucleated cells each sample contained. To quantify the absolute abundance of each unique TCRbeta CDR3 rearrangement, sequence reads were collapsed and filtered. For each sample, productive Simpson clonality was calculated as the square root of Simpson's diversity index across productive rearrangements. The clones in this table, taken by TCRdb from immuneACCESS, are in-frame only. Not every clone is retained; where verified, under half of the shortfall comes from an unresolved V gene, and the cause of the rest is unknown. V, J and clone size derive from that table, while D and trimming were established from the DNA sequence. Recorded for this sample are over 250,000 clones; about 85% of them occurred a single time. Roughly 14% of the sample rests with the top ten.

General findings and caveats noted by the study authors: Clinical and demographic metadata were provided uncurated, with the amount varying by source and participant.

This receptor chain uses TRBV12-3 or TRBV12-4 and TRBJ2-3; the D gene identity is not certain. Sequenced sample: peripheral blood. The receptor comes from a human donor in a cohort sampled during active COVID-19. The bases are TGTGCCAGCAGTCCCCCAAACACAGATACGCAGTATTTT. It encodes CASSPPNTDTQYF.